This T cell receptor (beta chain) came from a study of identical twins. With regard to this clonotype: Its antigen is unknown.

Unique molecular identifiers were present on the cDNA, which also gained a universal primer site by template switching. TCRdb itself ran the 5' RACE reads through MiXCR, one entry per CDR3 protein. The data hold about 100,000 distinct CDR3 sequences, with 5.9% observed a single time. Notes on the study in general: Memory repertoires lacked the insertion deficit that abundant cord blood beta clonotypes showed. Twin-shared out-of-frame alpha sequences were enriched for low generation probability. Recombination models fit unrelated individuals' TCR alpha sharing but underestimated twins'.

Germline V gives CDR1 DFQATT, CDR2 SNEGSKA (reference sequence). V lost 0 bases and J lost 4, with 4 bases in between. This CDR3 contains 12 residues. The TCR sequence derives from a woman in her forties or fifties in good health. The specimen sequenced was memory T cells sorted from blood. The chain carries TRBV20-1 and TRBJ2-1; D not certain. In DNA, the CDR3 is TGCAGTGCTAGAGACCCTTACAATGAGCAGTTCTTC. Translation gives CSARDPYNEQFF.